The present T cell receptor (beta chain) was sequenced within a study of CD8 T cells in ankylosing spondylitis. Study-level results: Relatively rare in peripheral blood, disease-linked clones were also CD8+. Typical of ankylosing spondylitis blood, it appeared, was a TCR beta motif of eight highly homologous variants. Certain motif variants had earlier been reported in reactive arthritis synovial fluid and blood. Matched synovial fluid from ankylosing spondylitis patients was reported to be enriched for disease-linked clones.

The CDR3 runs to 15 residues. V gave up 6 bases and J gave up 1 base, with 13 bases separating them. TCRdb reprocessed the 5' RACE reads with MiXCR, giving one entry per CDR3 protein. The sample consists of under 250,000 distinct CDR3 sequences, approximately 10% of them appearing once. In regard to this clonotype: The antigen is not known.

This chain links TRBV12-3 or TRBV12-4 with TRBJ1-5; the D gene is possibly TRBD1 (5 bases). Material: blood, either unsorted or a sorted T cell fraction (not recorded which). This TCR was sampled from a male donor with ankylosing spondylitis or in good health (not recorded which). CDR3 region: CASSLGVGSNQPQHF. The CDR3, as DNA: TGTGCCAGCAGCCTGGGGGTAGGGAGCAATCAGCCCCAGCATTTT.